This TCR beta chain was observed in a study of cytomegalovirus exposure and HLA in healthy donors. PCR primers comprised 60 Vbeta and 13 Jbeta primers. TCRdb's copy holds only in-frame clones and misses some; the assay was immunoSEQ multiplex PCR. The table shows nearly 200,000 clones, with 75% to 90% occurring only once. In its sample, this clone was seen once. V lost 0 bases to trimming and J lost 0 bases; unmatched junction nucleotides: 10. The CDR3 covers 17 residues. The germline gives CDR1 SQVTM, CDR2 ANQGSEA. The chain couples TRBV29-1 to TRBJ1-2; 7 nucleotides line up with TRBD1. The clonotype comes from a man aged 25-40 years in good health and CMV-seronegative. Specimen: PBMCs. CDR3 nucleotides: TGCAGCGTTGAAGACCTGGAAGGGGGCCCCCCTAACTATGGCTACACCTTC. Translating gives CSVEDLEGGPPNYGYTF.